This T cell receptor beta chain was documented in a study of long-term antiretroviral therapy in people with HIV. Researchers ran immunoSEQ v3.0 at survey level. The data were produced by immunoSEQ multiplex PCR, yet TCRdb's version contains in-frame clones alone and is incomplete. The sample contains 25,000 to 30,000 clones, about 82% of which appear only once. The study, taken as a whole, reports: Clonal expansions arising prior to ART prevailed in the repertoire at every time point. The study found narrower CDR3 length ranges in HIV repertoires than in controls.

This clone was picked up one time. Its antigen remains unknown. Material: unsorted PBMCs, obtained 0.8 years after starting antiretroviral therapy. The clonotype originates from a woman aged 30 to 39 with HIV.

CDR3 region: CASSLFPGQGAPAEAFF. The CDR3 bases are TGTGCCAGCAGTTTATTCCCGGGACAGGGGGCTCCCGCTGAAGCTTTCTTT. The chain carries TRBV27 and TRBJ1-1; 12 bases line up with TRBD1. This CDR3 is 17 amino acids long. CDR1 and CDR2 from the germline V gene are MNHEY and SMNVEV (reference sequence). Trimming cost V 1 base and J 6 bases; bases outside gene matches: 9.